This T cell receptor (beta chain) was sequenced for a study of blood T cell repertoires in COVID-19. Profiled with immunoSEQ multiplex PCR; TCRdb holds only in-frame clones, not every one. The data contain about 130,000 clones, more than 85% of them singletons. Trimming removed 5 bases from V and 2 bases from J, with 13 bases in between. The CDR3 length is 14 residues. CDR1 GTSNPN and CDR2 SVGIG come from the germline V gene (reference sequence). This rearrangement joins TRBV30 to TRBJ1-5, with a possible D match to TRBD1 (5 bases). The sample consisted of peripheral blood. This receptor was identified in a man between 60 and 70 years old with COVID-19, enrolled during active disease. The CDR3, as DNA: TGTGCCTGGGCGCGGGGGTTTGGCAATCAGCCCCAGCATTTT. As protein: CAWARGFGNQPQHF.